This T cell receptor (beta chain) derives from a study of T cell responses to AZD1222 COVID-19 vaccine (dated by TCRdb to about 2021). A note on the overall study: TCR sequencing covered roughly 230 trial participants: 207 given two doses of AZD1222 and about 26 given two doses of MenACWY control vaccine. Enrollment into the trials was organized by age into subgroups of 18-55, 56-69 and 70-plus years, and those subgroups contained roughly 150, 30 and 60 TCR-sequenced participants, respectively.

Per the publication, the time point label means: about 28 days (+/-7) after the second vaccine dose. AZD1222 recipients whose second dose came at about 4 weeks and those whose second dose came at about 12 weeks were combined into one group, since spike-specific TCR depth and breadth did not differ between the two schedules. Vaccinee samples were obtained from the UK trials COV001 and COV002, which included a single-blind randomized controlled phase 2/3 trial of AZD1222 (ChAdOx1 nCoV-19) in healthy adults. For TCRbeta chain sequencing, PBMC samples were collected from trial participants at day 0 and at day 28 after the second dose. Here is what the overall study found, with its caveats: Most participants were white British and females outnumbered males, and the authors suggested that clonal diversity may have been underestimated. Vaccine-associated CD4 TCRs spanned the whole spike protein, with dominant responses in regions 160-218 and 743-854. The 56-69-year group was small, and its depth increase did not reach significance, likely because of low power. After two AZD1222 doses, spike-specific TCR breadth and depth were significantly higher than at day 0 and than in MenACWY recipients. Conclusions about previously exposed vaccinees are limited because only five to seven AZD1222 recipients were SARS-CoV-2 seropositive at baseline. Because no day 14 peak-response samples were available, repertoires were characterized only after the peak T cell response. Epitopes outside the regions mutated in the B.1.351 and B.1.1.7 variants were reportedly recognized by nearly half of the unique spike-specific TCRs.

As concerns this clone: Its target antigen remains unknown. No much larger clone is present one base from it, and per-base qualities are unavailable.

Its CDR3 holds 16 amino acids, cysteine through phenylalanine. CDR3 DNA is the only sequence kept; it has 48 bases, read in frame from the first base. Relative to germline, V is 0 bases shorter and J is 1 base shorter, with 13 bases between their ends. The germline V gene encodes CDR1 MGHRA and CDR2 YSYEKL. The CDR3 regions of human TCRbeta chains were subjected to immunosequencing. Turning to the authors' computational methods: TCRs in the repertoires were compared against a reference library of SARS-CoV-2-specific TCRs that had been generated with the MIRA antigen-specificity platform. Breadth was defined as the fraction of unique TCRs that were SARS-CoV-2-associated. Depth was defined as the fraction of total T cells that were SARS-CoV-2-associated. Each spike-specific TCR was assigned to its reactive spike region and to a CD4 or CD8 class using the MIRA data. Log10-transformed breadth and depth values were compared by one-way ANOVA with Sidak's multiple comparisons tests. The source is immuneACCESS, and TCRdb retained only in-frame sequences with V and J called. Part of the clones is not carried over; for the studies checked, unresolved V genes explain less than half of this, and the remainder is unexplained. The V and J calls and clone size are taken from that table; D and trimming were inferred from the DNA. The sample yields 100,000 or so clones; approximately 89% were counted once. Over 35% of the sample lies in the top ten.

This sequence was found in an adult who received the AZD1222 COVID-19 vaccine. Sequencing used peripheral blood, obtained 28 days after the second AZD1222 dose. Recombination connected TRBV4-1 to TRBJ2-7, with an unclear D gene assignment. CDR3 protein: CASSQDHPRRSYEQYF. The DNA sequence is as follows: TGCGCCAGCAGCCAAGATCACCCCCGAAGGTCCTACGAGCAGTACTTC.